This TCR beta chain was retrieved from a study of response to subunit inactivated influenza vaccine. V was cut by 7 bases and J by 4 bases, with 13 bases left in between. Looked up from germline, CDR1 is MDHEN and CDR2 is SYDVKM. The CDR3 runs to 14 residues. Study observations and caveats: Authors suggested seasonal influenza vaccinations each recruit few new T cells.

MiXCR, applied by TCRdb to the RT-PCR reads, yields one record per CDR3 protein. The sample shows more than 250,000 distinct CDR3 sequences, 21% of them seen only once. This clonotype was detected only a few times. Its target is unknown. The chain uses TRBV28 and TRBJ2-2; possibly TRBD1 or TRBD2 for D (6 bases each). The sample was PBMCs from blood, taken about 20 months after vaccination. This receptor was identified in a man between 45 and 75 years old who received an inactivated influenza vaccine. This CDR3 reads CASIGGPRTGELFF. DNA of the CDR3: TGTGCCAGCATTGGGGGGCCGCGCACCGGGGAGCTGTTTTTT.